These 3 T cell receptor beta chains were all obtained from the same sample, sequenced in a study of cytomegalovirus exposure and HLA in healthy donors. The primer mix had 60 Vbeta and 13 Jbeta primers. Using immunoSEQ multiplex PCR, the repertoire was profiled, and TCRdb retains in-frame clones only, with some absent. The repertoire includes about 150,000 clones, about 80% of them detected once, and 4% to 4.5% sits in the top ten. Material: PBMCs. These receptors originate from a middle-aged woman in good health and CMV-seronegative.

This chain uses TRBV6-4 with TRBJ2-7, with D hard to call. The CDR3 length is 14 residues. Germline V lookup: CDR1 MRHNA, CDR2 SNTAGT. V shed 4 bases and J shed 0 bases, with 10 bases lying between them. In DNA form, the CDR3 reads TGTGCCAGCAGTGCCAACTACCCCTCCTACGAGCAGTACTTC. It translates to CASSANYPSYEQYF.

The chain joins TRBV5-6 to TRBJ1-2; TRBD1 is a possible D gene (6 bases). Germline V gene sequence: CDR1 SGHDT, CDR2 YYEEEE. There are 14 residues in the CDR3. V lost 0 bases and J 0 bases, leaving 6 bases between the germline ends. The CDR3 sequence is CASSLEGANYGYTF. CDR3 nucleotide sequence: TGTGCCAGCAGCTTGGAGGGGGCTAACTATGGCTACACCTTC.

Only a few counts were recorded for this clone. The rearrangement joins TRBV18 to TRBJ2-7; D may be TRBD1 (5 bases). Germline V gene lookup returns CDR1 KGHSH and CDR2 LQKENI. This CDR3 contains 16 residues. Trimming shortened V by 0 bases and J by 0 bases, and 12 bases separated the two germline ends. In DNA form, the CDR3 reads TGTGCCAGCTCACCACCGCGAGACAGTCTCTCCTACGAGCAGTACTTC. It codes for CASSPPRDSLSYEQYF.